This T cell receptor (beta chain) was recorded in a study of T-cell memory formation after mild COVID-19. Each CDR3 protein is one row after TCRdb ran MiXCR on the 5' RACE reads. The repertoire includes a few hundred thousand distinct CDR3 sequences, roughly 15% of them detected once, and about 22% sits in the top ten. V lost 9 bases and J lost 1, with 16 bases in between. The CDR3 length is 14 residues. Germline-derived CDR1 and CDR2 are LNHDA and SQIVND (reference sequence). This clonotype was seen ten or more times. This sequence was found in a man between 18 and 29 years old who had mild COVID-19 (a few samples of this study predate the infection). Cell type and time point are not known. This rearrangement joins TRBV19 to TRBJ2-7; D tentatively fits TRBD1 or TRBD2 (5 bases each). The sequenced material came from PBMCs or a T cell subset sorted from them (not recorded which). CDR3 protein: CARPGPNYSYEQYF. The CDR3 DNA follows: TGTGCCAGGCCGGGACCCAACTATTCCTACGAGCAGTACTTC.